These 17 T cell receptor beta chains were all obtained from the same sample, sequenced in a study of blood T cell repertoires in COVID-19. TCRdb's copy holds only in-frame clones and misses some; the assay was immunoSEQ multiplex PCR. Found here are about 250,000 clones, around 85% of them singletons; the top ten hold approximately 9%. Sequenced input: PBMCs or T cells enriched from blood (not recorded which). Receptors originate from a woman between 45 and 65 years old with acute COVID-19.

This clone appeared a single time. V gene TRBV14 combines with J gene TRBJ1-2, with 10 positions matching TRBD1. The ends lost 2 bases at V and 2 bases at J; junction bases unmatched: 5. This CDR3 contains 16 residues. CDR1 is SGHDN and CDR2 is FVKESK in the germline V gene. The CDR3 spells CASSQRTGGGNYGYTF. The CDR3 nucleotides are TGTGCCAGCAGCCAACGGACAGGGGGGGGAAACTATGGCTACACCTTC.

J is TRBJ1-2 and V is TRBV18, with D perhaps matching TRBD1 (6 bases). Germline V gene data show CDR1 as KGHSH and CDR2 as LQKENI. The CDR3 runs 13 residues. V lost 6 bases and J 2 bases, leaving 10 bases between the germline ends. CDR3 protein: CASSGTMNYGYTF. In DNA form, the CDR3 reads TGTGCCAGCTCCGGGACAATGAACTATGGCTACACCTTC.

V and J are TRBV18 and TRBJ2-7; 8 positions match TRBD1. V was clipped by 5 bases and J by 0 bases; unmatched bases: 3. Germline V gene lookup returns CDR1 KGHSH and CDR2 LQKENI. CDR3 length equals 14 residues. In DNA form, the CDR3 reads TGTGCCAGCTCAGGACAGGGCAGCTCCTACGAGCAGTACTTC. It yields the protein CASSGQGSSYEQYF. Full variable domain (remainder filled in from reference TRBV18 and TRBJ2-7): NAGVMQNPRHLVRRRGQEARLRCSPMKGHSHVYWYRQLPEEGLKFMVYLQKENIIDESGMPKERFSAEFPKEGPSILRIQQVVRGDSAAYFCASSGQGSSYEQYFGPGTRLTVT.

The CDR3 DNA reads as TGCGCCAGCAGCCAAGACCAGTATCAGCCCCAGCATTTT. Translating it yields CASSQDQYQPQHF. The chain combines TRBV4-1 with TRBJ1-5; D gene ambiguous. This CDR3 spans 13 amino acids. Germline V gene data show CDR1 as MGHRA and CDR2 as YSYEKL. The V end was cut by 0 bases, the J end by 5 bases, with 5 bases between.

This clone was observed a few times. V and J are TRBV4-3 and TRBJ1-6; 9 bases are shared with TRBD1. Trimming cost V 5 bases and J 8 bases; bases outside gene matches: 4. The germline gives CDR1 LGHNA, CDR2 YSLEER. This CDR3 has 14 residues. The CDR3 protein is CASSVDRGDSPLHF. DNA for the CDR3: TGCGCCAGCAGCGTGGACAGGGGCGATTCACCCCTCCACTTT.

The rearrangement links TRBV20-1 to TRBJ2-1; 8 bases line up with TRBD1. The CDR3 loop spans 14 amino acids. CDR1 is DFQATT and CDR2 is SNEGSKA in the germline V gene (reference sequence). The junction had 2 bases not matched to a gene; V was cut back by 3 bases and J by 1 base. The CDR3 here is CSASRQGSYNEQFF. CDR3 sequence (DNA): TGCAGTGCTAGTCGACAGGGGTCCTACAATGAGCAGTTCTTC.

V usage is TRBV6-6 and J usage is TRBJ1-5; D gene unclear. This CDR3 has 16 amino acids. Trimming stripped 2 bases from V and 1 base from J, with 12 bases between. CDR1 and CDR2 (germline): MNHNY, SVGAGI (reference sequence). The CDR3 sequence is CASSYPPKESNQPQHF. As DNA, the CDR3 is TGTGCCAGCAGTTACCCGCCGAAGGAGAGCAATCAGCCCCAGCATTTT.

V gene TRBV7-3 combines with J gene TRBJ2-2; no clear D gene. The V gene's germline CDR1 is SGHTA and CDR2 FQGTGA. V lost 5 bases and J lost 5, with 9 bases in between. The CDR3 spans 13 residues. CDR3 DNA: TGTGCCAGCAGCACTCCCTCTACCGGGGAGCTGTTTTTT. Translated, it gives CASSTPSTGELFF.

The CDR3 nucleotides are TGTGCCAGCAGTACCCGAGGGGGTATCGGCTACACCTTC. This gives the protein CASSTRGGIGYTF. V and J are TRBV7-9 and TRBJ1-2, with a tentative D call TRBD1 (6 bases). CDR3 size: 13 residues. Germline V lookup: CDR1 SEHNR, CDR2 FQNEAQ (reference sequence). Trimming removed 6 bases from V and 8 bases from J, with 16 bases in between.

This clone was counted once. J is TRBJ1-1 and V is TRBV19; 8 bases agree with TRBD1. The CDR3 runs 13 residues. From germline, CDR1 is LNHDA and CDR2 SQIVND (reference sequence). J lost 6 bases, V lost 2 bases, and 2 bases had no gene match. CDR3 amino acids: CASSIRQGPEAFF. DNA for the CDR3: TGTGCCAGTAGTATAAGACAGGGGCCTGAAGCTTTCTTT.

This clone came up once. This chain joins TRBV5-4 and TRBJ1-1; no firm D call. The CDR3 totals 12 residues. Germline V gene sequence: CDR1 SGHNT, CDR2 YYREEE (reference sequence). V was trimmed by 0 bases and J by 8 bases, leaving 8 bases between them. The CDR3 nucleotides read TGTGCCAGCAGCTTGGTGGGCAGAGAAGCTTTCTTT. Protein: CASSLVGREAFF.

The chain carries TRBV9 and TRBJ1-3, with TRBD1 matching 8 bases. Germline V lookup: CDR1 SGDLS, CDR2 YYNGEE. The CDR3 extends over 15 amino acids. V was clipped by 0 bases and J by 4 bases; unmatched bases: 3. The CDR3 DNA follows: TGTGCCAGCAGCGTAGCTACAGGGGGAGGAAACACCATATATTTT. Residues: CASSVATGGGNTIYF.

The chain links TRBV20-1 to TRBJ2-3; D is unclear. Trimming shortened V by 3 bases and J by 0 bases, and 10 bases separated the two germline ends. The length of the CDR3 is 14 residues. The germline V gene has CDR1 DFQATT and CDR2 SNEGSKA (reference sequence). The CDR3 DNA is TGCAGTGCTAGTGCCCCTCCCAGCACAGATACGCAGTATTTT. Amino acid sequence: CSASAPPSTDTQYF.

This chain connects TRBV7-2 to TRBJ1-5; 8 nucleotides align to TRBD1. After removal of 4 bases from V and 6 bases from J, the junction contained 8 bases not matched to a gene. CDR1 is SGHTA and CDR2 is FQGNSA in the germline V gene. This CDR3 region has 15 residues. Here the CDR3 DNA reads TGTGCCAGCAGCTGGCGAGGACAGGGCAGTCAGCCCCAGCATTTT. This translates into CASSWRGQGSQPQHF.

The chain couples TRBV11-2 to TRBJ1-2; no definite D call. CDR3 length: 13 residues. V lost 5 bases, J lost 6 bases, and 13 bases lay in between. Germline V CDR1 and CDR2: SGHAT, FQNNGV. CDR3: CASSLRQNDGYTF. For the CDR3, the DNA is TGTGCCAGCAGCCTCCGACAAAACGATGGCTACACCTTC. The full variable domain, completed using reference TRBV11-2 and TRBJ1-2, is EAGVAQSPRYKIIEKRQSVAFWCNPISGHATLYWYQQILGQGPKLLIQFQNNGVVDDSQLPKDRFSAERLKGVDSTLKIQPAKLEDSAVYLCASSLRQNDGYTFGSGTRLTVV.

V and J are TRBV7-9 and TRBJ2-1, with 10 bases identical to TRBD1. Trimming took 6 bases from V and 8 from J; bases not matched to a gene: 13. Germline CDR1 is SEHNR and CDR2 is FQNEAQ (reference sequence). CDR3 length equals 16 residues. This chain's CDR3 is CASSPRPLGQGDEQFF. Here the CDR3 DNA reads TGTGCCAGCAGTCCCCGCCCCCTAGGACAGGGGGATGAGCAGTTCTTC.

This clone was counted a single time. The chain couples TRBV11-3 to TRBJ2-3; D is possibly TRBD2 (6 bases). The CDR3 is made up of 15 amino acids. Germline CDR1 SGHNT, CDR2 YENEEA. The ends were cut back, 1 base at V and 2 bases at J, with 10 bases in the middle. CDR3 nucleotide sequence: TGTGCCAGCAGCTTAGCGGCGGGGACCACAGATACGCAGTATTTT. It yields the protein CASSLAAGTTDTQYF.